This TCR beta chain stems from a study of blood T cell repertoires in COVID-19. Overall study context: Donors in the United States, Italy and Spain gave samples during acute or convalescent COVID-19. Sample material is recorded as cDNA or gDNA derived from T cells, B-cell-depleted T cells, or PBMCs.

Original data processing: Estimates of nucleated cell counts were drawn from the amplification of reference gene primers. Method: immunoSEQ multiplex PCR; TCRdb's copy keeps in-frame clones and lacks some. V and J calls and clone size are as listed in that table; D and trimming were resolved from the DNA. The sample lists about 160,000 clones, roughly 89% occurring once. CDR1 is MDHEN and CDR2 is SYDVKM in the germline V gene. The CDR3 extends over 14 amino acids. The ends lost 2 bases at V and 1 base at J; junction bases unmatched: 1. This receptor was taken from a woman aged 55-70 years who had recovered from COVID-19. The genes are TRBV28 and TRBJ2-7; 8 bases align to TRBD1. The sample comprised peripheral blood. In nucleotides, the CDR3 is TGTGCCAGCAGTTTAAGGACAGGGTCCTACGAGCAGTACTTC. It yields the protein CASSLRTGSYEQYF.